Listed below are T cell receptor beta chains from one sample, sequenced in a study of metastatic and nonmetastatic thyroid tumors. MiXCR re-clonotyped the PCR reads for TCRdb. In the table there are about 17,000 clones, under 35% of which are singletons. Sequenced: tumor tissue. Receptor source: a female donor with papillary thyroid cancer or a benign thyroid nodule (not recorded which). Some clones in this sample may be carry-over from other donors' samples. Both conserved end residues are part of each CDR3. The D gene is left open where the match is weak. Where a row states a size, it is once, few, many or the class of an expanded clone; other rows omit it.

16,TRBD1,TRBJ1-5,NA,TRBV6-5,CASISKGARRNQPQHF,TGTGCCAGCATTTCCAAGGGGGCGAGAAGAAATCAGCCCCAGCATTTT
13,NA,TRBJ2-7,medium-sized,TRBV27,CASSSDLRYEQYF,TGTGCCAGCAGCTCGGATCTTCGCTACGAGCAGTACTTC
13,NA,TRBJ1-5,many,TRBV12-3/TRBV12-4,CATKTGTNQPQHF,TGTGCCACCAAGACGGGAACCAATCAGCCCCAGCATTTT
12,TRBD1,TRBJ2-7,few,TRBV6-1,CASSPGGEEQYF,TGTGCCAGCTCCCCAGGGGGCGAAGAGCAGTACTTC
11,NA,TRBJ2-7,medium-sized,TRBV28,CASSLNYEQYF,TGTGCCAGCAGTTTAAATTACGAGCAGTACTTC
15,TRBD1,TRBJ1-1,NA,TRBV5-4,CASSLPQGMNTEAFF,TGTGCCAGCAGCTTGCCACAGGGGATGAACACTGAAGCTTTCTTT
12,NA,TRBJ2-1,NA,TRBV20-1,CSARDSWSDQFF,TGCAGTGCTAGAGATTCGTGGAGTGATCAGTTCTTC
15,NA,TRBJ2-1,NA,TRBV6-1,CASSLSEGGYNEQFF,TGTGCCAGCAGCCTTAGCGAAGGTGGTTACAATGAGCAGTTCTTC
15,NA,TRBJ2-2,NA,TRBV4-1,CASSHATVNTGELFF,TGCGCCAGCAGCCACGCAACAGTGAACACCGGGGAGCTGTTTTTT
15,NA,TRBJ2-7,once,TRBV11-1,CASIQVGSTGDKQYF,TGTGCCAGCATCCAAGTTGGCAGTACGGGGGACAAGCAGTACTTC
14,TRBD1,TRBJ2-5,few,TRBV9,CASNLGWGQETQYF,TGTGCCAGCAACCTAGGGTGGGGACAGGAGACCCAGTACTTC
13,NA,TRBJ2-3,NA,TRBV20-1,CSARKNPADTQYF,TGCAGTGCTAGAAAGAATCCGGCAGATACGCAGTATTTT
14,NA,TRBJ1-2,NA,TRBV19,CASSAKLTNYGYTF,TGTGCCAGTAGTGCAAAACTCACTAACTATGGCTACACCTTC
16,NA,TRBJ1-1,medium-sized,TRBV6-1,CASRHGWGQGVTEAFF,TGTGCCAGCAGGCACGGCTGGGGACAAGGGGTCACTGAAGCTTTCTTT
12,NA,TRBJ2-5,many,TRBV4-1,CASSPNRETQYF,TGCGCCAGCAGCCCTAATAGGGAGACCCAGTACTTC
14,NA,TRBJ1-2,NA,TRBV3-1,CASSQDLLPGGYTF,TGTGCCAGCAGCCAAGATCTCCTCCCGGGTGGCTACACCTTC
17,TRBD1,TRBJ1-4,NA,TRBV20-1,CSARTGGAMVTNEKLFF,TGCAGTGCTAGGACAGGGGGCGCGATGGTAACTAATGAAAAACTGTTTTTT
18,NA,TRBJ2-5,NA,TRBV5-5,CASSFSEWGCEGLDTQYF,TGTGCCAGCAGCTTTTCTGAATGGGGGTGCGAGGGCCTGGATACCCAGTACTTC
13,NA,TRBJ1-6,medium-sized,TRBV30,CAWTVTYNSPLHF,TGTGCCTGGACGGTAACTTATAATTCACCCCTCCACTTT
14,TRBD2,TRBJ2-1,NA,TRBV19,CASSITSGGHEQFF,TGTGCCAGTAGTATAACTAGCGGGGGCCATGAGCAGTTCTTC
14,NA,TRBJ1-2,few,TRBV30,CAWSTGIGGIGYTF,TGTGCCTGGAGTACAGGGATCGGGGGGATAGGCTACACCTTC
13,NA,TRBJ2-7,NA,TRBV7-2,CASSLECSRDQYF,TGTGCCAGCAGCTTAGAATGCTCTAGGGATCAGTACTTC
14,TRBD1,TRBJ1-1,many,TRBV6-1,CASRKGQDNTEAFF,TGTGCCAGCAGAAAAGGACAGGACAACACTGAAGCTTTCTTT
14,NA,TRBJ1-6,NA,TRBV20-1,CSATPRGPLEPLHF,TGCAGTGCCACCCCCCGCGGACCGCTGGAGCCCCTCCACTTT
17,NA,TRBJ2-1,NA,TRBV3-1,CASSVHTVGSSYNEQFF,TGTGCCAGCAGCGTCCATACCGTCGGGAGTTCCTACAATGAGCAGTTCTTC
13,NA,TRBJ2-1,many,TRBV18,CASSPGRYEEQFF,TGTGCCAGCTCACCAGGGAGGTACGAGGAGCAGTTCTTC
12,NA,TRBJ2-7,medium-sized,TRBV18,CASSPLGNEQYF,TGTGCCAGCTCACCACTGGGGAACGAGCAGTACTTC
15,NA,TRBJ1-3,NA,TRBV6-1,CASSPLEGFGNTIYF,TGTGCCAGCAGTCCCCTGGAAGGGTTCGGAAACACCATATATTTT
13,TRBD1,TRBJ1-2,few,TRBV6-5,CASSFGQGYGYTF,TGTGCCAGCAGTTTTGGACAGGGCTATGGCTACACCTTC
13,NA,TRBJ2-3,NA,TRBV5-1,CASSLYGSDTQYF,TGCGCCAGCAGCTTGTACGGTTCAGATACGCAGTATTTT
12,TRBD2,TRBJ2-1,many,TRBV5-6,CASSPGTSFQFF,TGTGCCAGCAGTCCCGGGACTAGCTTTCAGTTCTTC
13,TRBD2,TRBJ2-1,NA,TRBV20-1,CSARGLGGNEQFF,TGCAGTGCTAGAGGTCTCGGGGGGAATGAGCAGTTCTTC
17,NA,TRBJ1-6,NA,TRBV3-1,CASSQDALAGYNSPLHF,TGTGCCAGCAGCCAAGATGCCCTGGCCGGTTATAATTCACCCCTCCACTTT
16,TRBD2,TRBJ2-7,medium-sized,TRBV6-4,CASSGPSSGTSYEQYF,TGTGCCAGCAGTGGTCCCTCTAGCGGGACATCCTACGAGCAGTACTTC
14,TRBD2,TRBJ2-5,many,TRBV7-8,CASRLAGIQETQYF,TGTGCCAGCAGACTAGCGGGGATCCAAGAGACCCAGTACTTC
15,NA,TRBJ1-4,many,TRBV30,CAWSDSRRGGEKLFF,TGTGCCTGGAGTGATTCGCGCAGGGGTGGGGAAAAACTGTTTTTT
16,TRBD2,TRBJ2-1,many,TRBV24-1,CATSEVGTSGGNEQFF,TGTGCCACCAGCGAAGTAGGGACTAGCGGGGGGAATGAGCAGTTCTTC
15,TRBD1,TRBJ1-2,many,TRBV24-1,CATSDTGGAKFGYTF,TGTGCCACCAGTGATACAGGGGGCGCGAAGTTTGGCTACACCTTC
14,NA,TRBJ2-5,few,TRBV4-3,CASSQEGGRETQYF,TGCGCCAGCAGCCAAGAGGGGGGCCGGGAGACCCAGTACTTC
10,NA,TRBJ2-7,NA,TRBV4-1,CASSQNEQYF,TGCGCCAGCAGCCAGAACGAGCAGTACTTC
12,NA,TRBJ2-2,few,TRBV19,CASSIFGGQLFF,TGTGCCAGTAGTATATTTGGCGGGCAGCTGTTTTTT
12,NA,TRBJ1-2,many,TRBV29-1,CSAPRVHGGYTF,TGCAGCGCCCCCCGGGTCCATGGAGGCTACACCTTC
11,NA,TRBJ2-1,few,TRBV6-1,CASGREAEQFF,TGTGCCAGTGGTCGCGAGGCTGAGCAGTTCTTC